This TCR beta chain was retrieved from a study of CXCR3-negative and CXCR3-positive naive CD8 T cells. Background on the study: Summed over all libraries, TRB reads came to about 140 million, with about 1.5 +/- 0.3 million per library.

Study-wide results and caveats: With CXCR3 expression partially decreased after cryopreservation, most assays relied on fresh PBMCs. Comparison of naive cells showed more hydrophobic TRB CDR3s in CXCR3-positive than in CXCR3-negative naive cells. Naive cells that were CXCR3-negative or CXCR3-positive used TRBV-TRBJ genes alike, while memory cells diverged.

About this clonotype itself: Its antigen is unknown.

The study made its TRB cDNA libraries by 5' RACE, adding UMI labels. Reanalyzing the 5' RACE reads, TCRdb keeps one entry per CDR3 protein, without DNA. In total, the table holds around 140,000 distinct CDR3 sequences. This TCR derives from a human donor in good health. Some clones in this sample may be carry-over from other donors' samples. Sequencing input: naive CXCR3+ CD8+ T cells from blood. As for subset: CD45RO-CCR7+CD27+CD95- naive CD8+ T cells expressing CXCR3 (TNR3+).

CDR3 in amino acids: CSVLGSITDTQYF. The chain combines TRBV29-1 with TRBJ2-3; TCRdb returns TRBD2, unconfirmable since there is no DNA. Germline V gene data show CDR1 as SQVTM and CDR2 as ANQGSEA. This CDR3 comprises 13 residues.